The 14 T cell receptor beta chains below come from one sample, sequenced in a study of graft-versus-host responses after intestinal transplantation. Their cognate antigens are unknown. Assay used: immunoSEQ multiplex PCR; TCRdb lists only in-frame clones, some missing. There are some 76,000 clones in the sample; roughly 91% occur only once, and roughly 8% lies in the top ten. Sequenced material: unstimulated CD8+ T cells sorted from spleen or lymph node cells, taken before transplant. These receptors all stem from a human donor who was the organ donor for an intestinal transplant.

The genes are TRBV4-1 and TRBJ1-3; D is undetermined. The germline V and J ends were trimmed by 0 bases and 0 bases, with 6 bases remaining between them. The CDR3 spans 15 residues. CDR1 and CDR2 from the germline V gene are MGHRA and YSYEKL. The CDR3 sequence: CASSQEPGSGNTIYF. The CDR3 bases are TGCGCCAGCAGCCAAGAGCCCGGCTCTGGAAACACCATATATTTT.

Note on this clone: Mismatch with germline at one junction end may stem from a read error. The chain combines TRBV25-1 with TRBJ2-7; D not certain. The germline V gene has CDR1 MGHDK and CDR2 SYGVNS. This CDR3 has 13 residues. This CDR3 is CASSAFDPYGQYF. As DNA, the CDR3 is TGTGCCAGCAGTGCATTCGACCCATACGGGCAGTACTTC.

CDR3 DNA sequence: TGCAGCGTCAGTCCGCAGGGTTTTAGCGAGCAGTACTTC. Protein product: CSVSPQGFSEQYF. The chain combines TRBV29-1 with TRBJ2-7, with D possibly matching TRBD1 (5 bases). There are 13 residues in the CDR3. Trimming cost V 6 bases and J 6 bases, with 18 bases left between them. The germline gives CDR1 SQVTM, CDR2 ANQGSEA.

V usage is TRBV4-1 and J usage is TRBJ2-3; D is perhaps TRBD1 or TRBD2 (5 bases each). Between the trimmed V and J ends, which lost 3 bases and 4 bases, there was a span of 11 bases. Germline loops: CDR1 MGHRA, CDR2 YSYEKL. The CDR3 consists of 14 residues. CDR3 region: CASSQGVSADTQYF. In DNA, the CDR3 is TGCGCCAGCAGCCAGGGGGTATCGGCAGATACGCAGTATTTT.

The rearrangement links TRBV7-9 to TRBJ2-1; no firm D call. The CDR3 has 16 residues. V was cut by 8 bases and J by 1 base, with 18 bases left in between. The V gene's germline CDR1 is SEHNR and CDR2 FQNEAQ (reference sequence). DNA for the CDR3: TGTGCCAGCCAAAATAGTGCAGGCCCTTCCTACAATGAGCAGTTCTTC. It codes for CASQNSAGPSYNEQFF.

The V and J genes are TRBV9 and TRBJ2-3; 12 nucleotides agree with TRBD2. The CDR3 loop spans 16 amino acids. Germline V gene sequence: CDR1 SGDLS, CDR2 YYNGEE. V lost 0 bases to trimming and J lost 7 bases; unmatched junction nucleotides: 6. CDR3 sequence (DNA): TGTGCCAGCAGCGTAGGACTAGCGGGGGACACGAATACGCAGTATTTT. The encoded protein is CASSVGLAGDTNTQYF.

As to this clone: The sample contains more than one DNA sequence encoding this CDR3. The J gene is TRBJ2-7, the V gene TRBV28, with D possibly TRBD2 on 6 matching bases. Deletions cut 2 bases from V and 1 base from J, with 6 bases between. This CDR3 comprises 13 residues. Germline CDR1 MDHEN, CDR2 SYDVKM. CDR3 bases: TGTGCCAGCAGTTTAGGGGGGTCCTACGAGCAGTACTTC. Its protein product is CASSLGGSYEQYF.

This chain connects TRBV11-2 to TRBJ2-5; D call uncertain. Germline V CDR1 and CDR2: SGHAT, FQNNGV. The CDR3 totals 15 residues. Trimming shortened V by 1 base and J by 5 bases, and 14 bases separated the two germline ends. The CDR3 DNA follows: TGTGCCAGCAGCTTAGGGCTGTCCGCGGCGGAGACCCAGTACTTC. The encoded protein is CASSLGLSAAETQYF. Together with reference TRBV11-2 and TRBJ2-5, the CDR3 gives the full variable domain: EAGVAQSPRYKIIEKRQSVAFWCNPISGHATLYWYQQILGQGPKLLIQFQNNGVVDDSQLPKDRFSAERLKGVDSTLKIQPAKLEDSAVYLCASSLGLSAAETQYFGPGTRLLVL.

This CDR3 is CASSQESQGLDNEQFF. DNA of the CDR3: TGCGCCAGCAGCCAAGAGTCACAGGGTCTTGACAATGAGCAGTTCTTC. The chain carries TRBV4-1 and TRBJ2-1, with D possibly being TRBD1 (6 bases). The V end was cut by 0 bases, the J end by 5 bases, with 14 bases between. Germline CDR1 and CDR2: MGHRA and YSYEKL. The CDR3 runs to 16 residues.

The V gene is TRBV7-6, the J gene TRBJ2-1, with D uncertain. CDR1 is SGHVS, CDR2 FNYEAQ, per germline. This CDR3 is built from 13 residues. The V and J ends lost 2 bases and 4 bases respectively, with 6 bases between them. The CDR3 region is CASSLRLYNEQFF. The CDR3 nucleotides are TGTGCCAGCAGCTTAAGACTTTACAATGAGCAGTTCTTC.

The chain has TRBV18 and TRBJ1-6; possibly TRBD1 for D (5 bases). Looked up from germline, CDR1 is KGHSH and CDR2 is LQKENI. The V gene lost 4 bases and the J gene lost 7 bases, with 11 bases spanning the gap. The CDR3 spans 14 residues. The CDR3 region is CASSRGLRNSPLHF. As DNA, the CDR3 is TGTGCCAGCTCACGGGGACTGAGGAATTCACCCCTCCACTTT.

This chain connects TRBV4-1 to TRBJ1-2, with D unresolved. This CDR3 region has 13 residues. V shed 3 bases and J shed 1 base, with 6 bases lying between them. Looked up from germline, CDR1 is MGHRA and CDR2 is YSYEKL. The CDR3 reads CASSHISNYGYTF. The DNA of the CDR3 is TGCGCCAGCAGCCACATCAGTAACTATGGCTACACCTTC.

The chain links TRBV5-6 to TRBJ1-2, with unresolved D. The germline V gene encodes CDR1 SGHDT and CDR2 YYEEEE. Between the trimmed V and J ends, which lost 7 bases and 6 bases, there was a span of 13 bases. CDR3 length: 12 residues. The CDR3 DNA sequence: TGTGCCAGCGGGGTGGGTGTGGATGGCTACACCTTC. Protein: CASGVGVDGYTF.

The V call is TRBV27, the J call TRBJ2-4, with D perhaps matching TRBD1 (5 bases). Deletions cut 6 bases from V and 0 bases from J, with 12 bases between. CDR1 MNHEY and CDR2 SMNVEV come from the germline V gene (reference sequence). This CDR3 contains 15 residues. The CDR3 region has the DNA TGTGCCAGCAGCCCGATTGGGGCAGCCAAAAACATTCAGTACTTC. It is translated as CASSPIGAAKNIQYF.